This T cell receptor beta chain was sequenced during a study of vaccination effects on CD4 cells after COVID-19. Comments on this clone: Antigen: not known.

Sequencing used immunoSEQ multiplex PCR; TCRdb keeps in-frame clones, though not all of them. The sample yields about 65,000 clones, 65% to 85% seen once. Under the ViraFEST assay, PBMC were stimulated with viral peptide pools so that antigen-specific CD4+ T cells expanded. Sequencing was performed afterwards. Following 10 days of culture, CD4+ T cells were isolated. Vaccine recipients lacked prior SARS-CoV-2 infection and had negative nucleocapsid antibodies. General study results and limits: Clones of infection and vaccine origin contracted markedly late after vaccination. From healthy vaccinees, only 1 of 255 vaccine-induced clones also reacted to common cold coronaviruses.

Germline values: CDR1 SGHNT, CDR2 YYREEE (reference sequence). V dropped 0 bases and J dropped 4 bases, with 10 bases sitting between them. The CDR3 contains 15 residues. Sequencing was performed on CD4+ T cells from PBMCs cultured with HCoV-NL63 spike peptides, taken before COVID-19 vaccination. This chain uses TRBV5-4 with TRBJ1-4; possible D gene TRBD1, 5 bases. The TCR originated in a human donor who received a COVID-19 vaccine. The CDR3 protein is CASSLANQGNEKLFF. CDR3 nucleotides: TGTGCCAGCAGCTTGGCCAACCAGGGTAATGAAAAACTGTTTTTT.